A single T cell receptor (beta chain) is shown here with its context. The sample originates from a study of OX40 agonist ivuxolimab in advanced cancers. Sequencing used immunoSEQ multiplex PCR; TCRdb keeps in-frame clones, though not all of them. The sample holds approximately 47,000 clones, 88% seen once. Sequenced here: CD4+ or CD8+ T cells sorted from blood, sampled in a trial of the OX40 agonist ivuxolimab. The clonotype originates from an adult with an advanced solid tumor such as melanoma, head and neck, liver or kidney cancer.

This chain's CDR3 is CASKPGQGAGNYGYTF. The DNA for the CDR3 is TGTGCCAGCAAACCGGGACAGGGGGCAGGAAACTATGGCTACACCTTC. V and J are TRBV2 and TRBJ1-2, with 12 bases aligning to TRBD1. Germline V CDR1 and CDR2: SNHLY, FYNNEI. The CDR3 has 16 amino acids. After removal of 7 bases from V and 2 bases from J, the junction contained 8 bases not matched to a gene.